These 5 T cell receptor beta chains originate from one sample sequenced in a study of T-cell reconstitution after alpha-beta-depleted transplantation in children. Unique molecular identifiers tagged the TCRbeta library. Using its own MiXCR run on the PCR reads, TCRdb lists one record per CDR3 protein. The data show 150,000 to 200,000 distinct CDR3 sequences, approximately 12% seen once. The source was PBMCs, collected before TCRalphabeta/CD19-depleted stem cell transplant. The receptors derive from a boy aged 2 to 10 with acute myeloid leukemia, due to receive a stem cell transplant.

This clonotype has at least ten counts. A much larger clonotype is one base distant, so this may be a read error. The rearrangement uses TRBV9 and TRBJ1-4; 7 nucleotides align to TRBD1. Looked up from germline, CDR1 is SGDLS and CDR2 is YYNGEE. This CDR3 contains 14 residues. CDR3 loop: CSSSAGQTTEKLFF. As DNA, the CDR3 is TGTTCCAGCAGCGCGGGACAGACTACCGAAAAACTGTTTTTT.

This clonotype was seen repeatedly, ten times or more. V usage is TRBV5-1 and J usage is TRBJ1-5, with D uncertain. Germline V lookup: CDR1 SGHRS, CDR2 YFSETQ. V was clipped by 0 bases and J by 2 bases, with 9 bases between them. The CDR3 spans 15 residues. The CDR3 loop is CASSLDGDRNQPQHF. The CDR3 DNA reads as TGCGCCAGCAGCTTGGACGGGGATCGCAATCAGCCCCAGCATTTT. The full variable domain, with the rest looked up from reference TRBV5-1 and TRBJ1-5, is KAGVTQTPRYLIKTRGQQVTLSCSPISGHRSVSWYQQTPGQGLQFLFEYFSETQRNKGNFPGRFSGRQFSNSRSEMNVSTLELGDSALYLCASSLDGDRNQPQHFGDGTRLSIL.

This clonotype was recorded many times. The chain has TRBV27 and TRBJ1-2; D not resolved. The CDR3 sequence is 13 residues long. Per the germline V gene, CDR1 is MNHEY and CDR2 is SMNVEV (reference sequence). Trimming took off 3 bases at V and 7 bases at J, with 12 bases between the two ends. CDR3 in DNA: TGTGCCAGCAGTTTTATACGGGTACCTGGCTACACCTTC. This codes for CASSFIRVPGYTF.

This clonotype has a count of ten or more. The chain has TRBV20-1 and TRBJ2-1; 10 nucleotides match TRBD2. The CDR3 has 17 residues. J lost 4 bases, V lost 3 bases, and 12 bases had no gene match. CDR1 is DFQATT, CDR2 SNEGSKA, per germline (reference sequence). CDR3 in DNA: TGCAGTGCTAGCGGGCTCGAGCGGGGGGGATTTTACAATGAGCAGTTCTTC. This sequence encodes CSASGLERGGFYNEQFF.

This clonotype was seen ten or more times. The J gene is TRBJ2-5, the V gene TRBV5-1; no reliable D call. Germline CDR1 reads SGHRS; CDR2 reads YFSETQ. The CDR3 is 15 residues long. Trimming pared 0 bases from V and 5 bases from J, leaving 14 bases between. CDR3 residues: CASSLEGPIGETQYF. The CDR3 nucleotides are TGCGCCAGCAGCTTGGAAGGTCCTATCGGGGAGACCCAGTACTTC. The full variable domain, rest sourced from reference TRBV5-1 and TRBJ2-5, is KAGVTQTPRYLIKTRGQQVTLSCSPISGHRSVSWYQQTPGQGLQFLFEYFSETQRNKGNFPGRFSGRQFSNSRSEMNVSTLELGDSALYLCASSLEGPIGETQYFGPGTRLLVL.